Shown below are 17 T cell receptor beta chains from a single sample sequenced in a study of T cell clones after liver transplantation. Assay used: immunoSEQ multiplex PCR; TCRdb lists only in-frame clones, some missing. The sample holds tens of thousands of clones; 70% to 75% are singletons and the top ten take around 9.1%. Material: CD4+ T cells from blood, obtained at the 22-month timepoint. These receptors came from a human patient who received a liver transplant. Some T cells here may be from the graft donor.

This chain uses TRBV7-9 with TRBJ1-4, with D perhaps matching TRBD1 (6 bases). The CDR3 has 15 residues. From germline, CDR1 is SEHNR and CDR2 FQNEAQ (reference sequence). Between the trimmed V and J ends, which lost 5 bases and 14 bases, there was a span of 24 bases. CDR3 amino acids: CASSRTGSRVSGLFF. The CDR3 DNA sequence: TGTGCCAGCAGCCGCACAGGGTCGAGGGTAAGCGGTCTGTTTTTT.

In DNA, the CDR3 is TGTGCCAGCAGTTTAGGGGGTGTCCATCAGCCCCAGCATTTT. It encodes CASSLGGVHQPQHF. The chain links TRBV27 to TRBJ1-5, with D perhaps matching TRBD1 (5 bases). Deletions cut 2 bases from V and 5 bases from J, with 10 bases between. The CDR3 runs to 14 residues. CDR1 and CDR2 (germline): MNHEY, SMNVEV (reference sequence).

The J gene is TRBJ1-4, the V gene TRBV5-1, with D maybe TRBD1 (5 bases). Germline V lookup: CDR1 SGHRS, CDR2 YFSETQ. The ends were cut back, 5 bases at V and 3 bases at J, with 11 bases in the middle. This CDR3 has 14 amino acids. The CDR3 nucleotides are TGCGCCAGCAGGAGGGGAGAGCCTAATGAAAAACTGTTTTTT. It translates to CASRRGEPNEKLFF.

The rearrangement links TRBV15 to TRBJ1-2; D call uncertain. In germline, CDR1 is LNHNV, CDR2 YYDKDF (reference sequence). V dropped 1 base and J dropped 7 bases, with 10 bases sitting between them. There are 13 residues in the CDR3. The CDR3, as DNA: TGTGCCACCAGCAGAGGCGGGGATCGTGGCTACACCTTC. This sequence encodes CATSRGGDRGYTF.

This clone occurred once. V is TRBV5-6 and J is TRBJ2-2, with TRBD1 identical over 7 bases. The CDR3 runs 15 residues. Germline values: CDR1 SGHDT, CDR2 YYEEEE. J gave up 1 base and V 5 bases, and 5 bases lay outside the gene matches. In DNA form, the CDR3 reads TGTGCCAGCAGTACCGGGACAGTGAACACCGGGGAGCTGTTTTTT. It specifies CASSTGTVNTGELFF.

The genes are TRBV13 and TRBJ1-1; 8 bases are shared with TRBD1. CDR1 is PRHDT, CDR2 FYEKMQ, per germline (reference sequence). The CDR3 extends over 14 amino acids. V lost 5 bases to trimming and J lost 7 bases; unmatched junction nucleotides: 9. The chain's CDR3 is CASSRSGGKGEAFF. CDR3 nucleotides: TGTGCCAGCAGCCGTTCAGGGGGCAAAGGTGAAGCTTTCTTT.

CDR3 DNA sequence: TGTGCCAGCAGCTCAGGGGGGAAAGATACGCAGTATTTT. It codes for CASSSGGKDTQYF. The rearrangement joins TRBV11-2 to TRBJ2-3; TRBD1 might be the D (7 bases). This CDR3 has 13 residues. Deletions cut 4 bases from V and 5 bases from J, with 10 bases between. The germline V gene has CDR1 SGHAT and CDR2 FQNNGV.

The chain uses TRBV9 and TRBJ1-6; D not certain. CDR1 is SGDLS and CDR2 is YYNGEE in the germline V gene. V was clipped by 4 bases and J by 10 bases, with 9 bases between them. CDR3 length equals 12 residues. The CDR3 DNA is TGTGCCAGCAGCAGGGATAGGTCACCCCTCCACTTT. It translates to CASSRDRSPLHF.

As for this clone: This CDR3 is also generated by other DNA sequences in the sample. V is TRBV19 and J is TRBJ2-1; D might be TRBD1 (5 bases). This CDR3 has 13 amino acids. Germline-derived CDR1 and CDR2 are LNHDA and SQIVND (reference sequence). V gave up 3 bases and J gave up 5 bases, with 8 bases separating them. The CDR3 DNA follows: TGTGCCAGTAGTATGGGCAGGGACAATGAGCAGTTCTTC. It yields the protein CASSMGRDNEQFF. Supplemented by reference TRBV19 and TRBJ2-1, the full variable domain reads DGGITQSPKYLFRKEGQNVTLSCEQNLNHDAMYWYRQDPGQGLRLIYYSQIVNDFQKGDIAEGYSVSREKKESFPLTVTSAQKNPTAFYLCASSMGRDNEQFFGPGTRLTVL.

This clone was picked up one time. The J gene is TRBJ1-1, the V gene TRBV6-6; D gene ambiguous. V lost 2 bases and J lost 4, with 14 bases in between. The germline V gene encodes CDR1 MNHNY and CDR2 SVGAGI (reference sequence). The CDR3 runs 15 residues. CDR3 loop: CASSYPGDFSTEAFF. The CDR3 nucleotides read TGTGCCAGCAGTTACCCCGGAGATTTTAGCACTGAAGCTTTCTTT.

The chain employs TRBV29-1 and TRBJ1-1, with 10 positions matching TRBD1. V was pared by 6 bases and J by 4 bases, with 8 bases of the junction left unmatched. Germline values: CDR1 SQVTM, CDR2 ANQGSEA. The CDR3 has 14 residues. In nucleotides, the CDR3 is TGCAGCGTGGATCGGACAGGGGGGACCACTGAAGCTTTCTTT. This translates into CSVDRTGGTTEAFF. Using reference TRBV29-1 and TRBJ1-1 for the parts outside the CDR3, the full variable domain is SAVISQKPSRDICQRGTSLTIQCQVDSQVTMMFWYRQQPGQSLTLIATANQGSEATYESGFVIDKFPISRPNLTFSTLTVSNMSPEDSSIYLCSVDRTGGTTEAFFGQGTRLTVV.

CDR3 in amino acids: CASSLEAPGTGVQNEQFF. The DNA for the CDR3 is TGCGCCAGCAGCCTCGAAGCCCCCGGGACAGGGGTACAGAATGAGCAGTTCTTC. The chain couples TRBV4-1 to TRBJ2-1; 10 bases fit TRBD1. This CDR3 is 18 amino acids long. Germline V lookup: CDR1 MGHRA, CDR2 YSYEKL. V was pared by 4 bases and J by 7 bases, with 16 bases of the junction left unmatched.

V gene TRBV18 combines with J gene TRBJ2-7, with D perhaps TRBD1 (7 bases). The germline V and J ends were trimmed by 4 bases and 1 base, with 17 bases remaining between them. CDR1 KGHSH and CDR2 LQKENI come from the germline V gene. The CDR3 sequence is 16 residues long. The CDR3 sequence is CASSLGSGGQSYEQYF. Written as DNA, the CDR3 is TGTGCCAGCTCACTGGGGTCAGGGGGGCAGTCCTACGAGCAGTACTTC.

This chain joins TRBV18 and TRBJ2-3, with 9 bases identical to TRBD1. Germline loops: CDR1 KGHSH, CDR2 LQKENI. V was pared by 6 bases and J by 8 bases, with 15 bases of the junction left unmatched. CDR3 length equals 16 residues. CDR3 sequence: CASSAGTGRPGSTQYF. For the CDR3, the DNA is TGTGCCAGCTCTGCCGGGACAGGGCGCCCTGGTAGTACGCAGTATTTT.

V gene TRBV6-6 combines with J gene TRBJ1-3; unclear D gene. Germline V gene lookup returns CDR1 MNHNY and CDR2 SVGAGI (reference sequence). The ends were cut back, 7 bases at V and 1 base at J, with 8 bases in the middle. CDR3 size: 13 residues. CDR3 in DNA: TGTGCCAGCACCTCCCTATCTGGAAACACCATATATTTT. Protein sequence: CASTSLSGNTIYF.

V usage is TRBV19 and J usage is TRBJ1-4; 8 nucleotides line up with TRBD1. The CDR3 covers 17 residues. Losses at the gene ends were 3 bases for V and 3 bases for J; bases not matched to a gene: 9. Germline V gene sequence: CDR1 LNHDA, CDR2 SQIVND (reference sequence). CDR3 coding DNA: TGTGCCAGTAGTATTTCAGGGGGCCCGCAGGCTAATGAAAAACTGTTTTTT. This encodes CASSISGGPQANEKLFF.

A word on this clone: Mismatch with germline at one junction end may stem from a read error. The chain recombines TRBV7-9 with TRBJ2-5, with D perhaps TRBD1 or TRBD2 (5 bases each). Per the germline V gene, CDR1 is SEHNR and CDR2 is FQNEAQ (reference sequence). This CDR3 spans 13 amino acids. The CDR3 nucleotides are TGTGCCAGCAGATTAGGGGCGGGAGAGACCCAGTACTTC. Translation: CASRLGAGETQYF.